This T cell receptor beta chain comes out of a study of CD8 T cells in ankylosing spondylitis. General study results and limits: The clones that were linked to disease were reported to be significantly enriched in matched synovial fluid samples from ankylosing spondylitis patients. As for the disease-linked clones, they showed a CD8+ phenotype and occurred at relatively low frequencies in peripheral blood. One TCR beta motif, made up of 7 or 8 highly homologous variants, appeared characteristic of ankylosing spondylitis blood.

V lost 2 bases to trimming and J lost 2 bases; unmatched junction nucleotides: 7. Per germline, CDR1 SGHRS and CDR2 YFSETQ. The CDR3 is 17 residues long. Generation of TCR beta libraries employed quantitative 5'-RACE incorporating molecular barcodes. TCRdb reprocessed the 5' RACE reads via MiXCR and lists one record per CDR3 protein. Of around 430,000 distinct CDR3 sequences in the sample, 15% to 20% were seen once. This clonotype was seen only a few times. Antigen: not known. Material for sequencing was blood, either unsorted or a sorted T cell fraction (not recorded which). The clonotype originates from a male donor with ankylosing spondylitis. This chain links TRBV5-1 with TRBJ2-4; 10 bases fit TRBD1. The CDR3 coding sequence is TGCGCCAGCAGCTTAGACGGGGACAGGGGTTCCAAAAACATTCAGTACTTC. Its translation is CASSLDGDRGSKNIQYF. The complete variable domain, with remaining parts taken from reference TRBV5-1 and TRBJ2-4, reads KAGVTQTPRYLIKTRGQQVTLSCSPISGHRSVSWYQQTPGQGLQFLFEYFSETQRNKGNFPGRFSGRQFSNSRSEMNVSTLELGDSALYLCASSLDGDRGSKNIQYFGAGTRLSVL.